The next 7 T cell receptor beta chains were all read from a single sample in a study of brain T cells in children with intractable seizures. The time point is: blood from clinic visit 5 months post-surgery; TSC patient then seizure free. The protocol was immunoSEQ multiplex PCR, while the TCRdb copy is restricted to in-frame clones and leaves out a portion. The profile covers under 400,000 clones, with over 90% appearing a single time and 5.7% taken by the ten largest. This specimen consisted of peripheral blood, obtained 4 to 5 months after surgery. These receptors were obtained from a boy in the first two years of life with tuberous sclerosis and intractable seizures.

The chain is built from TRBV30 and TRBJ2-2, with D perhaps matching TRBD2 (5 bases). Germline V gene data show CDR1 as GTSNPN and CDR2 as SVGIG (reference sequence). The ends were cut back, 4 bases at V and 3 bases at J, with 9 bases in the middle. There are 13 residues in the CDR3. CDR3 sequence reads: CAWKEEYTGELFF. In DNA, the CDR3 is TGTGCCTGGAAGGAGGAGTACACCGGGGAGCTGTTTTTT.

The chain recombines TRBV12-3 or TRBV12-4 with TRBJ1-3, with no clear D. The CDR3 extends over 12 amino acids. Trimming removed 2 bases from V and 3 bases from J, with 2 bases in between. The CDR3 DNA sequence: TGTGCCAGCAGTTTATTTGGAAACACCATATATTTT. It is translated as CASSLFGNTIYF.

V is TRBV6-5 and J is TRBJ1-1; 7 positions match TRBD1. Germline CDR1 reads MNHEY; CDR2 reads SVGAGI. Losses at the gene ends were 2 bases for V and 1 base for J; bases not matched to a gene: 1. The CDR3 totals 14 residues. CDR3 loop: CASSYRQGNTEAFF. In DNA form, the CDR3 reads TGTGCCAGCAGTTACAGACAGGGGAACACTGAAGCTTTCTTT.

This sequence joins TRBV19 and TRBJ1-2, with D uncertain. V was trimmed by 5 bases and J by 5 bases, leaving 9 bases between them. CDR3 length: 12 amino acids. The germline V gene has CDR1 LNHDA and CDR2 SQIVND (reference sequence). CDR3: CASSGEVYGYTF. In DNA form, the CDR3 reads TGTGCCAGTAGTGGTGAGGTATATGGCTACACCTTC.

The V call is TRBV6-5, the J call TRBJ1-1, with 7 bases aligning to TRBD1. This CDR3 is built from 12 residues. The germline CDR1 and CDR2 sequences are MNHEY and SVGAGI. With 8 bases clipped from V and 6 bases from J, the junction kept 6 bases outside the gene matches. CDR3 protein: CASLQGKAEAFF. In nucleotides, the CDR3 is TGTGCCAGCTTACAGGGGAAAGCTGAAGCTTTCTTT.

The genes are TRBV10-3 and TRBJ2-7, with D possibly matching TRBD2 (5 bases). V gave up 3 bases and J gave up 0 bases, with 12 bases separating them. Germline assignment: CDR1 ENHRY and CDR2 SYGVKD. The CDR3 has 15 amino acids. DNA of the CDR3: TGTGCCATCAGTGAATACGGGGTTGCCTCCTACGAGCAGTACTTC. Protein sequence: CAISEYGVASYEQYF.

This clone was seen a handful of times. The CDR3 coding sequence is TGTGCCAGCAACGGGACAGACACTTTCCATTATAATTCACCCCTCCACTTT. It is translated as CASNGTDTFHYNSPLHF. This chain links TRBV25-1 with TRBJ1-6; 7 bases are a match to TRBD1. This CDR3 has 17 amino acids. With 7 bases clipped from V and 4 bases from J, the junction kept 13 bases outside the gene matches. The germline CDR1 and CDR2 sequences are MGHDK and SYGVNS.